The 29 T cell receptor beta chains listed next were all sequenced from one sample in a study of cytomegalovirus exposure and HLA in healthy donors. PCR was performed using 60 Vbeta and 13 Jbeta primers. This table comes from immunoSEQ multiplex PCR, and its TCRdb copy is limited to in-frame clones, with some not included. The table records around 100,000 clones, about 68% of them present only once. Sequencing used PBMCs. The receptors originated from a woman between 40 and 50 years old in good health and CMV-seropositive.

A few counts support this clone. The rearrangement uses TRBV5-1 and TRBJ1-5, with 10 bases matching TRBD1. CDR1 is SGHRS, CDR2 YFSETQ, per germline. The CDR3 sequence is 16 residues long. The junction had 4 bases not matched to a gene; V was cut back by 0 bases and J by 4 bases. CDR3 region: CASSLEGQGSNQPQHF. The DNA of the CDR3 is TGCGCCAGCAGCTTGGAGGGACAGGGGTCGAATCAGCCCCAGCATTTT.

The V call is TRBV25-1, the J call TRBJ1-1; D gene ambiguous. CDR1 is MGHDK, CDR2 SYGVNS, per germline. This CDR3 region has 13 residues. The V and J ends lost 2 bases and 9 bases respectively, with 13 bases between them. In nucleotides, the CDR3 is TGTGCCAGCAGTGAAGGCGGACTATCAAAAGCTTTCTTT. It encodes CASSEGGLSKAFF.

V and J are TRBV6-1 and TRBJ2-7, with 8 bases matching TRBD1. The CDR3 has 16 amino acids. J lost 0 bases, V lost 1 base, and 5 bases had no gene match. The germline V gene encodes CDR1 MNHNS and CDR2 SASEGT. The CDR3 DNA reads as TGTGCCAGCAGTGAAGTAATCGGGACAGGCTCCTACGAGCAGTACTTC. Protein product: CASSEVIGTGSYEQYF.

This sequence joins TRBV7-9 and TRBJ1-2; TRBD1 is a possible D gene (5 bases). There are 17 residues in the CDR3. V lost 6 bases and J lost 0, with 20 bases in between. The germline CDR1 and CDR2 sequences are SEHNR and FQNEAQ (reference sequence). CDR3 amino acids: CASSRRAGWGPNYGYTF. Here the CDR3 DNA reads TGTGCCAGCAGTCGAAGGGCAGGGTGGGGCCCTAACTATGGCTACACCTTC.

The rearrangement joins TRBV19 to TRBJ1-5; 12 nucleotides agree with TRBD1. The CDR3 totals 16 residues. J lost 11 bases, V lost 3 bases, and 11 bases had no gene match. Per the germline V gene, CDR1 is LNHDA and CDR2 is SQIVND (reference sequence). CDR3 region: CASSIGTGGPRGAQHF. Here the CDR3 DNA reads TGTGCCAGTAGTATCGGGACAGGGGGCCCGCGGGGAGCCCAGCATTTT.

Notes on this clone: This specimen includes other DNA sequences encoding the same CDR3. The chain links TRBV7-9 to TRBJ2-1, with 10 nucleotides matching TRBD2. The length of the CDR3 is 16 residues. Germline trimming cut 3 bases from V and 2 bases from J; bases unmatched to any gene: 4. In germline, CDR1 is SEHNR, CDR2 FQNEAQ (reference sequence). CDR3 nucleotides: TGTGCCAGCAGCTTGGCTCTAGCGGGGGCCTACAATGAGCAGTTCTTC. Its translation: CASSLALAGAYNEQFF.

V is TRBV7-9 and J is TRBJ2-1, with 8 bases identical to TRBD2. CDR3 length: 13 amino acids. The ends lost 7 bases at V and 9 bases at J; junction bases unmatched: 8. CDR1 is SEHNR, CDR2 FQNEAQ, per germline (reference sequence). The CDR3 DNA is TGTGCCAGCACCGCCCCAGCGGGAGTTGAGCAGTTCTTC. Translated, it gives CASTAPAGVEQFF. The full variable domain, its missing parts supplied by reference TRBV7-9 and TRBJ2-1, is DTGVSQNPRHKITKRGQNVTFRCDPISEHNRLYWYRQTLGQGPEFLTYFQNEAQLEKSRLLSDRFSAERPKGSFSTLEIQRTEQGDSAMYLCASTAPAGVEQFFGPGTRLTVL.

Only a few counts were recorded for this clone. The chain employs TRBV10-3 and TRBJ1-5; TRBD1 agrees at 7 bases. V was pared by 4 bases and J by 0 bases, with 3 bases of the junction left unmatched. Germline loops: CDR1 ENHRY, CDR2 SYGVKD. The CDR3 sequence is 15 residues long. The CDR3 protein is CAISGDRYSNQPQHF. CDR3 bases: TGTGCCATCAGTGGGGACAGATATAGCAATCAGCCCCAGCATTTT.

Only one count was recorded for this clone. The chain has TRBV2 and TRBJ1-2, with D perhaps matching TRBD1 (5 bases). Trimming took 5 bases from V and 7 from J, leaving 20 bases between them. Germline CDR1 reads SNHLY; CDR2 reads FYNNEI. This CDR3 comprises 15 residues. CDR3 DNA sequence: TGTGCCAGCAGTAGGGGACTGGGACGCGAAATTGGCTACACCTTC. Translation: CASSRGLGREIGYTF.

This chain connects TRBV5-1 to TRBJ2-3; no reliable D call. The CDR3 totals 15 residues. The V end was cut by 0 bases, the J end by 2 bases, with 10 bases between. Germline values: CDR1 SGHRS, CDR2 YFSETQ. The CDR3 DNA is TGCGCCAGCAGCTTGGGGCGGCCCCCCACAGATACGCAGTATTTT. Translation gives CASSLGRPPTDTQYF.

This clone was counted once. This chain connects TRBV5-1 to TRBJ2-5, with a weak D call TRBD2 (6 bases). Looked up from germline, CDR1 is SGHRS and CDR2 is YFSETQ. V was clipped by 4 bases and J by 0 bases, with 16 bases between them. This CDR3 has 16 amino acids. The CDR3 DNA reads TGCGCCAGCAGCAAAGTAGCGGCCTCATACCAAGAGACCCAGTACTTC. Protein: CASSKVAASYQETQYF.

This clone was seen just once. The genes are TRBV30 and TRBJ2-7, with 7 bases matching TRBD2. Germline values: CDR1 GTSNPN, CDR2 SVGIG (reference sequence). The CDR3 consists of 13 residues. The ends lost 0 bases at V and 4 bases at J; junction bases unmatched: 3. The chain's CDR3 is CAWSVAGRYEQYF. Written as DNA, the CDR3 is TGTGCCTGGAGTGTAGCGGGGAGGTACGAGCAGTACTTC.

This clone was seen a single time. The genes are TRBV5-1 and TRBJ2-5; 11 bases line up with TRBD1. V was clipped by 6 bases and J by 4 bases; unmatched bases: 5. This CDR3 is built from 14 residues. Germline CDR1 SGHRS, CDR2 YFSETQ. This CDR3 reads CASMRDRGVETQYF. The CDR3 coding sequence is TGCGCCAGCATGAGGGACAGGGGGGTAGAGACCCAGTACTTC.

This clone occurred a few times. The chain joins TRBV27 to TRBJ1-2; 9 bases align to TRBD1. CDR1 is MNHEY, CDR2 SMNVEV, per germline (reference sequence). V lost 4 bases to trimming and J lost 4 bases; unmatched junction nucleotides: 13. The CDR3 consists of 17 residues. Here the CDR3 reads CASSSSLRQGVGYGYTF. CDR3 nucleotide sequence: TGTGCCAGCAGTTCATCCCTTCGACAGGGGGTGGGCTATGGCTACACCTTC.

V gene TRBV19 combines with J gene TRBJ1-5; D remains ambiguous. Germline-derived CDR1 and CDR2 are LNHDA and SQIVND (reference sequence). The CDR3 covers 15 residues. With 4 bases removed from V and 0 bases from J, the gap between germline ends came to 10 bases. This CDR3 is CASSTRTDSNQPQHF. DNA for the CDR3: TGTGCCAGTAGTACCCGGACTGATAGCAATCAGCCCCAGCATTTT.

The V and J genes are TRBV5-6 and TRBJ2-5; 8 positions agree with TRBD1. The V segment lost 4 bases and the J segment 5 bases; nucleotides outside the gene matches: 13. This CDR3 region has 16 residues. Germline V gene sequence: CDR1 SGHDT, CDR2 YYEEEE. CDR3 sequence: CASSPGAGGFGETQYF. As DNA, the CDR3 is TGTGCCAGCAGCCCCGGAGCAGGGGGCTTCGGTGAGACCCAGTACTTC. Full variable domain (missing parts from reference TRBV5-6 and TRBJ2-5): DAGVTQSPTHLIKTRGQQVTLRCSPKSGHDTVSWYQQALGQGPQFIFQYYEEEERQRGNFPDRFSGHQFPNYSSELNVNALLLGDSALYLCASSPGAGGFGETQYFGPGTRLLVL.

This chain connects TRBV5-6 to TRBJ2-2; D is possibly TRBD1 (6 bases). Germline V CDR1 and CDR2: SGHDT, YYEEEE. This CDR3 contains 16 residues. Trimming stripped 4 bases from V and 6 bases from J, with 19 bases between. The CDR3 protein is CASSPRTAIGAGELFF. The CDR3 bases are TGTGCCAGCAGCCCTAGGACAGCCATTGGCGCCGGGGAGCTGTTTTTT.

The CDR3 here is CASAARWTGELFF. The CDR3 region has the DNA TGTGCCAGCGCCGCCCGGTGGACCGGGGAGCTGTTTTTT. This chain connects TRBV28 to TRBJ2-2; D is unresolved. The germline gives CDR1 MDHEN, CDR2 SYDVKM. The ends were cut back, 8 bases at V and 5 bases at J, with 12 bases in the middle. This CDR3 is built from 13 residues.

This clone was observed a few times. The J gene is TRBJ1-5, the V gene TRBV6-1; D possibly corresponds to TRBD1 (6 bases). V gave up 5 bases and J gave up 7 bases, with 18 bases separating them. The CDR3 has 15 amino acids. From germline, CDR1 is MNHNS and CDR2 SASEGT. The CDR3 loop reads CASSPQGSLEQPQHF. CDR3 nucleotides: TGTGCCAGCAGTCCCCAGGGGAGTTTAGAACAGCCCCAGCATTTT.

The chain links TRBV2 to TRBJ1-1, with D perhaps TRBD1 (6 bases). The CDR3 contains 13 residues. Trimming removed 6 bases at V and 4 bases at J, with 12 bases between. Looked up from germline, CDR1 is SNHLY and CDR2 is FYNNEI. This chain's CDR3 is CASRPDRFTEAFF. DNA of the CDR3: TGTGCCAGCAGACCCGACAGGTTCACTGAAGCTTTCTTT.

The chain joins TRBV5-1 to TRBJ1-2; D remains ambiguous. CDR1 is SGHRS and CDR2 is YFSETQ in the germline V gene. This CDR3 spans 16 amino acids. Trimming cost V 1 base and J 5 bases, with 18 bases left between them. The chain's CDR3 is CASSLSAGDGGYGYTF. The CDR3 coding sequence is TGCGCCAGCAGCTTGTCGGCAGGAGATGGAGGGTATGGCTACACCTTC.

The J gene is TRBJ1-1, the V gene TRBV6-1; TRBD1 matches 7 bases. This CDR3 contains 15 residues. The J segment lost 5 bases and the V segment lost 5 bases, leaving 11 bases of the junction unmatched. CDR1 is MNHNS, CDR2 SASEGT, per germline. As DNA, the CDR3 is TGTGCCAGCAGTAAAGGGGACAGCTTTGGGACTGAAGCTTTCTTT. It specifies CASSKGDSFGTEAFF.

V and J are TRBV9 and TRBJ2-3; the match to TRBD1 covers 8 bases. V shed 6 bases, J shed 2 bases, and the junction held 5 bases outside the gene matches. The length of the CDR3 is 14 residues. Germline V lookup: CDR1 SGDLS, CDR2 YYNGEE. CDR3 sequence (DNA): TGTGCCAGCACCAGGACAGGGACCACAGATACGCAGTATTTT. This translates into CASTRTGTTDTQYF.

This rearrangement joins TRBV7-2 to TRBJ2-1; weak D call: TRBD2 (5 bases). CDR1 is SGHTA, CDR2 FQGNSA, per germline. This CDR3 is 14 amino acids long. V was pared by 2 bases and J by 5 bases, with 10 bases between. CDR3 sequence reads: CASSLFPGNNEQFF. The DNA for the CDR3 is TGTGCCAGCAGCTTATTCCCCGGGAACAATGAGCAGTTCTTC.

The CDR3 sequence: CASSNRQGNEKLFF. CDR3 bases: TGTGCCAGTAGTAATCGACAGGGTAATGAAAAACTGTTTTTT. V is TRBV19 and J is TRBJ1-4, with TRBD1 matching 7 bases. Germline V gives CDR1 LNHDA, CDR2 SQIVND (reference sequence). The V gene end was trimmed by 4 bases and the J gene end by 4 bases; junction bases not matched to a gene: 3. This CDR3 contains 14 residues.

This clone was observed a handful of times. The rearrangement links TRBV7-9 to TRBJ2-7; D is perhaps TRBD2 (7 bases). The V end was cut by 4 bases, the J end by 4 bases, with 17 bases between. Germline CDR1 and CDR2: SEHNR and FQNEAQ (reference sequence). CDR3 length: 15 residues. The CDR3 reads CASSSTGGMQYEQYF. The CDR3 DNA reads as TGTGCCAGCAGCTCGACGGGGGGCATGCAATACGAGCAGTACTTC.

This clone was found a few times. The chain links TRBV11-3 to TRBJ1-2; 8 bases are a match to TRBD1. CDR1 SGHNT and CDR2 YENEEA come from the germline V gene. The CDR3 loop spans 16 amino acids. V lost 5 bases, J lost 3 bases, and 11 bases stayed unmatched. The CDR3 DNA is TGTGCCAGCAGCCCCGCCGGCGGACAGGGCGACTATGGCTACACCTTC. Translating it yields CASSPAGGQGDYGYTF.

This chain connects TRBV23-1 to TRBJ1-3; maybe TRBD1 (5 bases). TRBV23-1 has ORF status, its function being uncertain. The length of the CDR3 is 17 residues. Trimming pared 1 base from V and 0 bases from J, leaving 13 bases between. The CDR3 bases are TGCGCCAGCAGTCAATACGGGACTCAGAGCTCTGGAAACACCATATATTTT. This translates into CASSQYGTQSSGNTIYF.

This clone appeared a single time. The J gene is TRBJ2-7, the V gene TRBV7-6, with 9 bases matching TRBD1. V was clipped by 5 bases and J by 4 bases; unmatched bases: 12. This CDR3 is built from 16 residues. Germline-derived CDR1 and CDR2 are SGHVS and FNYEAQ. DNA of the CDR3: TGTGCCAGCAGCGCCCACCGGGACAGGGTGTCATACGAGCAGTACTTC. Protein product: CASSAHRDRVSYEQYF.